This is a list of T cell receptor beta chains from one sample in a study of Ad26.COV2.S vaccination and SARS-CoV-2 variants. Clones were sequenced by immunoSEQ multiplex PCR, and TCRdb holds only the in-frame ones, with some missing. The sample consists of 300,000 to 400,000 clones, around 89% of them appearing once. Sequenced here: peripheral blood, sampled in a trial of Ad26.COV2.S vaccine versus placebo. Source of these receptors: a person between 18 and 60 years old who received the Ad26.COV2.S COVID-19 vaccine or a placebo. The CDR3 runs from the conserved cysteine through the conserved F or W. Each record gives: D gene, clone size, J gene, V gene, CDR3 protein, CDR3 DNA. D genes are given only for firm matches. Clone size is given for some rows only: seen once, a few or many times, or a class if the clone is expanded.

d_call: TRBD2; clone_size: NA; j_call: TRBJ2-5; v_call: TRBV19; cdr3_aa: CASSAAGTSGGAGETQYF; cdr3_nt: TGTGCCAGTAGTGCCGCCGGGACTAGCGGGGGGGCCGGGGAGACCCAGTACTTC
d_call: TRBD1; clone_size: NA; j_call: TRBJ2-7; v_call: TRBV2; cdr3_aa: CASTPSAGTGVGEQYF; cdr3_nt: TGTGCCAGCACTCCCTCCGCCGGGACAGGGGTGGGCGAGCAGTACTTC
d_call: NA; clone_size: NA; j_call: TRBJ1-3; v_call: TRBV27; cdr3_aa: CASSSGGSGNTIYF; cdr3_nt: TGTGCCAGCAGTTCCGGGGGAAGTGGAAACACCATATATTTT
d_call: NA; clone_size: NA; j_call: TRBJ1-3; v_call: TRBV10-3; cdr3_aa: CAIRAVTLNPNSGNTIYF; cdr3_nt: TGTGCCATCAGGGCCGTCACCTTAAACCCCAACTCTGGAAACACCATATATTTT
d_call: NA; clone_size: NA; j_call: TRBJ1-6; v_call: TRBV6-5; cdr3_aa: CASSRGNSPLHF; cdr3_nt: TGTGCCAGCAGCCGGGGCAATTCACCCCTCCACTTT
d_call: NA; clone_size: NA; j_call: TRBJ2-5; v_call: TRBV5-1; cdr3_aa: CASSFGGPGETQYF; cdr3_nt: TGCGCCAGCAGCTTCGGGGGGCCGGGAGAGACCCAGTACTTC
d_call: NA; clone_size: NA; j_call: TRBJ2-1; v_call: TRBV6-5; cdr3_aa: CAIGSSYNEQFF; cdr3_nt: TGTGCCATTGGAAGCTCCTACAATGAGCAGTTCTTC
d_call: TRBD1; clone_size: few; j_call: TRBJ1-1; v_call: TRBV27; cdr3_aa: CASSFGTGVTEAFF; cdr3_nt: TGTGCCAGCAGTTTCGGGACAGGCGTCACTGAAGCTTTCTTT
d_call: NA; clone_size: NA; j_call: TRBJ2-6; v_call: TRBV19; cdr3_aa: CASKRGPSSGANVLTF; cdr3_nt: TGTGCCAGTAAACGGGGGCCGAGCTCTGGGGCCAACGTCCTGACTTTC
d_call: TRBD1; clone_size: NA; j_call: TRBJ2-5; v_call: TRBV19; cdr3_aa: CASSAGQGGETQYF; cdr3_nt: TGTGCCAGTAGTGCCGGACAGGGCGGGGAGACCCAGTACTTC
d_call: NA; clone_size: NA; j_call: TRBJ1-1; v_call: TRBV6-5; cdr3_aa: CASSYKHMNTEAFF; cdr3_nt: TGTGCCAGCAGTTACAAGCATATGAACACTGAAGCTTTCTTT
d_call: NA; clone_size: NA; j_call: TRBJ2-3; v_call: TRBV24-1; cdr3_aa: CATSPGFEADTQYF; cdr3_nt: TGTGCCACCAGTCCAGGGTTTGAGGCAGATACGCAGTATTTT
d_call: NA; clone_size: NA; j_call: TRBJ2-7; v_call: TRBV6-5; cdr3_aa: CASRGDSYEQYF; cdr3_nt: TGTGCCAGCAGGGGGGACTCCTACGAGCAGTACTTC
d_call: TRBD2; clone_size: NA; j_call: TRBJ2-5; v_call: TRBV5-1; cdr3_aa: CASSRRLAGVDETQYF; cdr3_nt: TGCGCCAGCAGCAGAAGACTAGCGGGAGTGGATGAGACCCAGTACTTC
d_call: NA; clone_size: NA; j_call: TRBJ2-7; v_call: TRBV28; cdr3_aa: CASSFPPQARSGEQYF; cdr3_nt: TGTGCCAGCAGTTTCCCCCCACAGGCCCGATCTGGTGAGCAGTACTTC
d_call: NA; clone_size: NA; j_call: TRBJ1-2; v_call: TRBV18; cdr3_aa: CASSPRTASGYTF; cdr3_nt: TGTGCCAGCTCACCGCGGACTGCCAGCGGCTACACCTTC
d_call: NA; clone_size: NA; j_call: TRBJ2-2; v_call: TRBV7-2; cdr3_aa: CASSLAGGANTGELFF; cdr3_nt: TGTGCCAGCAGCTTAGCAGGCGGGGCGAACACCGGGGAGCTGTTTTTT
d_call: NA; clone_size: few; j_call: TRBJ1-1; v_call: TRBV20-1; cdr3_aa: CSARALERAFF; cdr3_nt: TGCAGTGCTAGAGCACTTGAAAGGGCTTTCTTT
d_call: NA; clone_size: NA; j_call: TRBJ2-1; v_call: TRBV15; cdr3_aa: CATSRFPRESFNEQFF; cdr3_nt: TGTGCCACCAGCAGATTTCCGCGCGAGTCTTTCAATGAGCAGTTCTTC
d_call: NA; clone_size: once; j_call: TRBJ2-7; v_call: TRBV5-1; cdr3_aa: CASSLDGAGTEQYF; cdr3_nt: TGCGCCAGCAGCTTGGATGGTGCAGGGACCGAGCAGTACTTC
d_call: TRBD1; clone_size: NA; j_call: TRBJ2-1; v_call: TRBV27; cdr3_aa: CASSGTGDSYNEQFF; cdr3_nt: TGTGCCAGCAGTGGGACAGGGGACTCCTACAATGAGCAGTTCTTC
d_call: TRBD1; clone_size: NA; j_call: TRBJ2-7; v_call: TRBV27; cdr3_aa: CASSTGQGGYEQYF; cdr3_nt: TGTGCCAGCAGCACCGGACAGGGGGGCTACGAGCAGTACTTC
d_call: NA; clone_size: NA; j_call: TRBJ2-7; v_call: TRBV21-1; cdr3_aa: CASSVRAPGQTYEQYF; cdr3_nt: TGTGCCAGCAGCGTACGAGCGCCGGGACAGACCTACGAGCAGTACTTC
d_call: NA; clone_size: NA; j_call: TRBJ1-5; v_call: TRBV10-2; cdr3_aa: CASGRQENQPQHF; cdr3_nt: TGCGCCAGCGGACGACAGGAGAATCAGCCCCAGCATTTT
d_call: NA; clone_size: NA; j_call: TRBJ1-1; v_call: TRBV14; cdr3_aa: CASSLDGGTEAFF; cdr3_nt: TGTGCCAGCAGCCTGGATGGGGGCACTGAAGCTTTCTTT
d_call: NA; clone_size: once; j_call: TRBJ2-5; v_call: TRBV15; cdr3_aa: CATSRDTQGGQETQYF; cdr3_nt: TGTGCCACCAGCAGAGATACACAGGGTGGGCAAGAGACCCAGTACTTC
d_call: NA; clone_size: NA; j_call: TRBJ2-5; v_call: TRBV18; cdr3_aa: CASSPHQQETQYF; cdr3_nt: TGTGCCAGCTCACCACATCAGCAAGAGACCCAGTACTTC
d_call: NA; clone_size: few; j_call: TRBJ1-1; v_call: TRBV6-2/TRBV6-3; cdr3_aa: CASTPPGTAMNTEAFF; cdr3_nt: TGTGCCAGCACCCCCCCCGGTACGGCAATGAACACTGAAGCTTTCTTT
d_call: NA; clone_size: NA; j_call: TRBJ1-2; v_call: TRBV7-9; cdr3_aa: CASSFVESSYGYTF; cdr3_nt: TGTGCCAGCAGCTTCGTTGAATCATCCTATGGCTACACCTTC
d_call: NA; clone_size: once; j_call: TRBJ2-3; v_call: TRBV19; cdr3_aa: CASSQIGDTQYF; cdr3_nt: TGTGCCAGTAGCCAAATTGGGGATACGCAGTATTTT
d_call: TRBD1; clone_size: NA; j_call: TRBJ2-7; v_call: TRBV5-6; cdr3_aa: CASSPGQGIYEQYF; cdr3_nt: TGTGCCAGCAGCCCAGGACAGGGAATTTACGAGCAGTACTTC
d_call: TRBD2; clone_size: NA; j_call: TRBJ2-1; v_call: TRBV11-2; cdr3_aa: CASSLKAGLYNEQFF; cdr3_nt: TGTGCCAGCAGCTTAAAAGCGGGGCTATACAATGAGCAGTTCTTC
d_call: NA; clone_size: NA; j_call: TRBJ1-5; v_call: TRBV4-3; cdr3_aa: CASSQAVGQPQHF; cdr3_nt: TGCGCCAGCAGCCAGGCAGTGGGTCAGCCCCAGCATTTT
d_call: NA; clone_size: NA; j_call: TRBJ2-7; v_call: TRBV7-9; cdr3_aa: CASSLGAEGTYEQYF; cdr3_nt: TGTGCCAGCAGCTTAGGCGCAGAGGGTACCTACGAGCAGTACTTC
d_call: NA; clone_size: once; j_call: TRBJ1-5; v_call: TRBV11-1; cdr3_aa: CASSRYSNQPQHF; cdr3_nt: TGTGCCAGCAGCCGATATAGCAATCAGCCCCAGCATTTT
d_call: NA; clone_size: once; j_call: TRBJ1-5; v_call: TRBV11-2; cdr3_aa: CASSPDAGPNQPQHF; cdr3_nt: TGTGCCAGCAGCCCCGACGCGGGTCCAAATCAGCCCCAGCATTTT
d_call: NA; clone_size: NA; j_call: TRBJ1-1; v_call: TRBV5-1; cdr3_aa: CASSYRVSGDGTEAFF; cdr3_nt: TGCGCCAGCAGCTACAGGGTTTCGGGAGATGGCACTGAAGCTTTCTTT
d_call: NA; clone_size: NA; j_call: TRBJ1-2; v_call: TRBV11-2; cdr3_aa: CASSLDFPGADYGYTF; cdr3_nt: TGTGCCAGCAGCTTAGACTTCCCCGGGGCAGACTATGGCTACACCTTC
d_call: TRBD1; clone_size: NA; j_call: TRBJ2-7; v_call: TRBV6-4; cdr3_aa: CASSEWGRQGYEQYF; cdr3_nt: TGTGCCAGCAGTGAGTGGGGGAGACAGGGCTACGAGCAGTACTTC
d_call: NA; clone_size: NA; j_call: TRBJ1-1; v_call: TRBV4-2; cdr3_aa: CASSQDRSRTNTEAFF; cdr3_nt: TGTGCCAGCAGCCAAGATAGGAGCCGCACGAACACTGAAGCTTTCTTT
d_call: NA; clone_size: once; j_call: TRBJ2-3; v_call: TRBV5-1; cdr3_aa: CASSLGSRADTQYF; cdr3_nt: TGCGCCAGCAGCTTGGGTTCTCGGGCAGATACGCAGTATTTT
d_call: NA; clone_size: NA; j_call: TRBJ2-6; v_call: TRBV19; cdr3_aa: CASSIRRYSWGANVLTF; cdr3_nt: TGTGCCAGTAGTATAAGGCGGTATTCGTGGGGGGCCAACGTCCTGACTTTC